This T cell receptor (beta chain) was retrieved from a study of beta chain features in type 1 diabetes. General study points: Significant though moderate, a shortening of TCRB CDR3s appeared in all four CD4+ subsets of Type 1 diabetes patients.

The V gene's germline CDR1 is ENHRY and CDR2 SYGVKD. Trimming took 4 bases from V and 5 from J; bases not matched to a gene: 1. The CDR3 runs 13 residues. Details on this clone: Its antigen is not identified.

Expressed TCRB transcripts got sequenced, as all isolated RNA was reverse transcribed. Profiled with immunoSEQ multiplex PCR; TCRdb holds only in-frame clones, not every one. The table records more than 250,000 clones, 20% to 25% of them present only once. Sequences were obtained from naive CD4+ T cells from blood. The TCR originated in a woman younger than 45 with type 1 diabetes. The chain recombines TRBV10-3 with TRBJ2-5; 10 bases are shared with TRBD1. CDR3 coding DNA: TGTGCCATCAGTGTGGACAGGGGGGAGACCCAGTACTTC. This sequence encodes CAISVDRGETQYF.